This T cell receptor (beta chain) originates from a study of blood T cells in healthy people across ages. Across the whole study: About one barcoded beta molecule was captured per two T cells (by template switching). Study-wide results and limits: Age showed a roughly linear inverse relationship with TCR beta diversity per million T cells.

In regard to this clonotype: What it recognizes is unknown.

The study isolated at least 6.5 million PBMCs from each sample. The use of a sample-barcoded 5' primer and a J-beta primer mix characterized a second PCR of 7 to 11 cycles. Sequencing recovered at least 2.5 million CDR3-containing paired-end reads from each sample. TCRdb re-called the 5' RACE reads with MiXCR, one entry per CDR3 protein. The sample carries roughly 1.5 million distinct CDR3 sequences, under 55% recorded once. The source of this sequence is a young woman in good health. Sequenced sample: blood.

The DNA of the CDR3 is TGTGCCAGCAGCTCTCATAACGCAGGGTCTTTTTTAGACAATGAGCAGTTCTTC. This encodes CASSSHNAGSFLDNEQFF. V and J are TRBV7-2 and TRBJ2-1; D is perhaps TRBD1 (5 bases). The V gene's germline CDR1 is SGHTA and CDR2 FQGNSA. This CDR3 is 18 amino acids long. V was clipped by 4 bases and J by 5 bases, with 24 bases between them.